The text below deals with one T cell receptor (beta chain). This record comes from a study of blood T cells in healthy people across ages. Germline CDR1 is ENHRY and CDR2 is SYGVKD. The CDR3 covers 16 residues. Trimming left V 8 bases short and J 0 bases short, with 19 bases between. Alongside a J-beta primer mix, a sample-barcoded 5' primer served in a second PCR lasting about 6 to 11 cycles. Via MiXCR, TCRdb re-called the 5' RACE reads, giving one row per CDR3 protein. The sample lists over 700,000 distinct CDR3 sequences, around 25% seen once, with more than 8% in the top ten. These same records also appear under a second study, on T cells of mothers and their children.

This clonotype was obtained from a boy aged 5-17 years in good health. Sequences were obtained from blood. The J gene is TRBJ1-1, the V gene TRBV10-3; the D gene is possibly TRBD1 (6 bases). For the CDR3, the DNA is TGTGCCATCCGAAAGTCCGGACAGACCATGAACACTGAAGCTTTCTTT. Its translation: CAIRKSGQTMNTEAFF.